Listed here are 2 T cell receptor beta chains from one sample, sequenced in a study of T cells in Graves' hyperthyroidism and ophthalmopathy. Researchers amplified the TCR beta CDR3 regions from RNA transcripts. First-round RT-PCR of the TCR CDR3 relied on the HTBI primer set. MiXCR, run by TCRdb on the multiplex PCR reads, gives a single entry per CDR3 protein. Here the sample spans a few hundred thousand distinct CDR3 sequences, 15% being singletons. The sequenced sample was blood. These receptors all stem from a young woman with Graves' hyperthyroidism.

Worth noting for this clonotype: This may come from a read error, since a much larger clone is one base off. This chain uses TRBV6-1 with TRBJ2-1; 12 nucleotides agree with TRBD2. V shed 5 bases, J shed 7 bases, and the junction held 3 bases outside the gene matches. CDR1 MNHNS and CDR2 SASEGT come from the germline V gene. The CDR3 sequence is 14 residues long. The CDR3 bases are TGTGCCAGCAGTCAGACTAGCGGGAGTAATGAGCAGTTCTTC. This encodes CASSQTSGSNEQFF.

This clonotype was detected ten times or more. Written as DNA, the CDR3 is TGTGCCAGCAGTTTCTTAAAACGTGAGCAGTTCTTC. It encodes CASSFLKREQFF. This chain joins TRBV27 and TRBJ2-1; D remains ambiguous. Trimming cost V 3 bases and J 9 bases, with 9 bases left between them. The germline V gene encodes CDR1 MNHEY and CDR2 SMNVEV (reference sequence). The CDR3 is 12 amino acids.